This T cell receptor beta chain was profiled in a study of early T cells in non-severe SARS-CoV-2 infection. Whole-study context: It was bulk RNA from unsorted whole blood that was sequenced, and the chains were unpaired.

cDNA molecules, individually, were tagged with unique molecular identifiers. TCRdb re-called the 5' RACE reads through MiXCR, storing one row per CDR3 protein. This repertoire shows about 76,000 distinct CDR3 sequences, around a sixth found once; its top ten account for 10% to 15%. Points from the study as a whole: Clonotype matching in VDJdb favored anti-spike CD8 responses and did not capture private and CD4 specificities.

The CDR3 contains 13 residues. CDR1 LGHDT and CDR2 YNNKEL come from the germline V gene (reference sequence). The junction had 4 bases not matched to a gene; V was cut back by 5 bases and J by 4 bases. A few counts support this clonotype. Its antigen is as yet unknown. This TCR was sampled from an adult who was a healthcare worker with PCR-confirmed SARS-CoV-2 infection or an uninfected control (not recorded which). Sequenced sample: whole blood. The gene calls are TRBV3-1 and TRBJ1-1, with 7 bases aligning to TRBD1. CDR3 in amino acids: CASSLTGSTEAFF. The DNA of the CDR3 is TGTGCCAGCAGCTTGACAGGGAGCACTGAAGCTTTCTTT. Supplemented by reference TRBV3-1 and TRBJ1-1, the full variable domain reads DTAVSQTPKYLVTQMGNDKSIKCEQNLGHDTMYWYKQDSKKFLKIMFSYNNKELIINETVPNRFSPKSPDKAHLNLHINSLELGDSAVYFCASSLTGSTEAFFGQGTRLTVV.